Detailed here is one TCR beta chain. The CDR3 is 14 residues long. Germline-derived CDR1 and CDR2 are SEHNR and FQNEAQ (reference sequence). Unmatched junction bases numbered 8, after V lost 6 bases and J lost 10 bases. This entry is derived from a study of beta chain features in type 1 diabetes. As every portion of the isolated RNA was reverse transcribed, the sequencing read expressed TCRB transcripts. Measured with immunoSEQ multiplex PCR; TCRdb has only the in-frame clones, and not every one. The sample carries roughly 240,000 clones, 13% to 15% recorded once. CD45RO/CCR7/CD25/CD127/CD95/CD27 separated CD4+ naive, central memory, regulatory and stem cell-like memory cells by sorting.

The chain uses TRBV7-9 and TRBJ1-4; 10 bases align to TRBD1. Sequences were obtained from naive CD4+ T cells from blood. The sequence was obtained from a woman aged 40 to 50 in good health. CDR3 nucleotide sequence: TGTGCCAGCAGTTACGGGACAGGGGTATTAAAACTGTTTTTT. Amino acid sequence: CASSYGTGVLKLFF.